Detailed here is one TCR beta chain. Using immunoSEQ multiplex PCR, the repertoire was profiled, and TCRdb retains in-frame clones only, with some absent. Here the sample spans 130,000 or so clones, about 88% being singletons. This sample was included in a study of T cell responses to AZD1222 COVID-19 vaccine. The CDR3 length is 12 residues. The germline V and J ends were trimmed by 2 bases and 6 bases, with 8 bases remaining between them. Germline V lookup: CDR1 SGHTA, CDR2 FQGNSA. The starting material was peripheral blood, obtained 28 days after the second AZD1222 dose. The clonotype comes from an adult who received the AZD1222 COVID-19 vaccine. This chain connects TRBV7-2 to TRBJ2-7; no reliable D call. The CDR3 nucleotides read TGTGCCAGCAGCTTACGAGGCCTCGAGCAGTACTTC. It yields the protein CASSLRGLEQYF.